These 2 T cell receptor beta chains were all obtained from the same sample, sequenced in a study of patients and donors after allogeneic stem cell transplantation. TCRdb itself ran the RT-PCR reads through MiXCR, one entry per CDR3 protein. This sample carries about 200,000 distinct CDR3 sequences, 41% of them seen once, and the ten largest clones take approximately 30%. Sequenced: blood, either unsorted or a sorted T cell fraction (not recorded which). Source of these receptors: a human donor who was either an allogeneic HSCT recipient or a stem cell or donor lymphocyte infusion donor (not recorded which). It is not recorded whose cells these are; they may come from a transplant donor.

This sequence joins TRBV3-1 and TRBJ1-2; no definite D call. Looked up from germline, CDR1 is LGHDT and CDR2 is YNNKEL (reference sequence). The CDR3 has 15 amino acids. Trimming took 3 bases from V and 4 from J, leaving 15 bases between them. This chain's CDR3 is CASSHFPGAVYGYTF. As DNA, the CDR3 is TGTGCCAGCAGCCACTTCCCGGGAGCGGTCTATGGCTACACCTTC.

The J gene is TRBJ1-2, the V gene TRBV7-2, with 8 nucleotides matching TRBD1. In germline, CDR1 is SGHTA, CDR2 FQGNSA. CDR3 length equals 15 residues. V was pared by 1 base and J by 4 bases, with 5 bases of the junction left unmatched. As DNA, the CDR3 is TGTGCCAGCAGCTTAGGAGGGACAGGTAGCTATGGCTACACCTTC. This sequence encodes CASSLGGTGSYGYTF.